This entry concerns a single T cell receptor beta chain. These data come from a study of blood T cell repertoires in COVID-19. The wider study: From the United States, Italy and Spain came samples of acute and convalescent COVID-19. The analysed material was cDNA or gDNA that came from T cells, B-cell-depleted T cells, or PBMCs.

From germline, CDR1 is MDHEN and CDR2 SYDVKM. This CDR3 contains 13 residues. Unmatched junction bases numbered 4, after V lost 5 bases and J lost 3 bases. TCRdb keeps only in-frame clones here, not all; method: immunoSEQ multiplex PCR. The profile shows approximately 250,000 clones, roughly 85% of them singletons. The material sequenced was peripheral blood. The rearrangement uses TRBV28 and TRBJ2-7, with 7 nucleotides matching TRBD2. This TCR was recovered from a man aged 35 to 55 with acute or convalescent COVID-19. CDR3 in amino acids: CASSPPGGYEQYF. The CDR3 coding sequence is TGTGCCAGCAGTCCGCCGGGAGGCTACGAGCAGTACTTC.